Given below is one T cell receptor (beta chain) in context. Its matching antigen is unknown. This sample was taken from a study of cytomegalovirus exposure and HLA in healthy donors. About the study: Drawn from HLA-typed donors, tens of millions of unique TCRs were held in an early data release. Study findings and constraints: A later examination showed that TCR association rates differed by HLA locus, with DRB1 most and HLA-C fewest.

Germline lookup yields CDR1 SGHTS and CDR2 YDEGEE. Deletions cut 6 bases from V and 0 bases from J, with 26 bases between. The CDR3 is made up of 19 amino acids. Both 60 Vbeta primers and 13 Jbeta primers went into the PCR. Some clones are missing from TCRdb's copy, which holds only in-frame ones; the method was immunoSEQ multiplex PCR. The sample records about 130,000 clones, around 80% being singletons. The clonotype was recovered from a woman aged 25 to 39 in good health and CMV-seronegative. V gene TRBV5-8 combines with J gene TRBJ2-3, with D perhaps matching TRBD2 (7 bases). Sequencing input: PBMCs. The CDR3: CASTPWRGGMPLSTDTQYF. The CDR3 coding sequence is TGTGCCAGCACCCCTTGGCGCGGGGGCATGCCGCTTAGCACAGATACGCAGTATTTT.